A single sample gave rise to the 22 T cell receptor beta chains below, sequenced in a study of OX40 agonist ivuxolimab in advanced cancers. Sequenced by immunoSEQ multiplex PCR; TCRdb stores in-frame clones only, minus some. The sample lists approximately 50,000 clones; around 94% were seen once. Specimen: CD4+ or CD8+ T cells sorted from blood, collected in a trial of the OX40 agonist ivuxolimab. All receptors come from an adult with an advanced solid tumor such as melanoma, head and neck, liver or kidney cancer.

This rearrangement joins TRBV5-6 to TRBJ2-1; D gene unclear. This CDR3 is 13 amino acids long. Trimming cost V 4 bases and J 13 bases, with 18 bases left between them. The germline gives CDR1 SGHDT, CDR2 YYEEEE. The CDR3 nucleotides read TGTGCCAGCAGCGAACCCCCTCATTGGATCCAGTTCTTC. Amino acids: CASSEPPHWIQFF.

The J gene is TRBJ2-7, the V gene TRBV7-8, with a possible D match to TRBD2 (5 bases). The CDR3 length is 16 residues. V dropped 2 bases and J dropped 5 bases, with 19 bases sitting between them. The germline CDR1 and CDR2 sequences are SGHVS and FQNEAQ. In DNA, the CDR3 is TGTGCCAGCAGCTTATTTTATGACCCTCGGGATGACGAGCAGTACTTC. Residues: CASSLFYDPRDDEQYF.

The J gene is TRBJ2-3, the V gene TRBV27; 9 nucleotides agree with TRBD2. The CDR3 sequence is 14 residues long. Germline CDR1 and CDR2: MNHEY and SMNVEV (reference sequence). The trim removed 8 bases at V and 6 bases at J, leaving 9 bases unmatched. The CDR3 sequence: CASGTIAGVDTQYF. CDR3 nucleotide sequence: TGTGCCAGCGGAACCATAGCGGGAGTGGATACGCAGTATTTT.

The V call is TRBV4-3, the J call TRBJ1-5; TRBD1 agrees at 8 bases. The germline CDR1 and CDR2 sequences are LGHNA and YSLEER. The length of the CDR3 is 18 residues. V shed 3 bases and J 9 bases; nucleotides not matched to a gene: 19. As DNA, the CDR3 is TGCGCCAGCAGCCAGGGTATCCCAGGGGGCAAGGCCAGTCTGCCCCAGCATTTT. It specifies CASSQGIPGGKASLPQHF.

This clone was picked up one time. The chain has TRBV9 and TRBJ2-5; D gene uncertain. Germline CDR1 is SGDLS and CDR2 is YYNGEE. The CDR3 sequence is 14 residues long. V dropped 0 bases and J dropped 5 bases, with 11 bases sitting between them. CDR3: CASSVGERGETQYF. For the CDR3, the DNA is TGTGCCAGCAGCGTAGGTGAACGCGGTGAGACCCAGTACTTC.

This chain links TRBV15 with TRBJ2-7, with 7 bases fitting TRBD2. This CDR3 contains 15 residues. Germline trimming cut 8 bases from V and 2 bases from J; bases unmatched to any gene: 12. Germline CDR1 and CDR2: LNHNV and YYDKDF (reference sequence). In nucleotides, the CDR3 is TGTGCCACCTCGGGAACCAGGGCGGGGGCCTACGAGCAGTACTTC. This gives the protein CATSGTRAGAYEQYF.

This rearrangement joins TRBV4-3 to TRBJ2-3, with 10 bases that match TRBD2. Unmatched junction bases numbered 6, after V lost 0 bases and J lost 3 bases. Germline CDR1 and CDR2: LGHNA and YSLEER. The CDR3 runs 17 residues. In DNA form, the CDR3 reads TGCGCCAGCAGCCAAGATCTCGCTAGCGGGAGTACAGATACGCAGTATTTT. Encoded protein: CASSQDLASGSTDTQYF.

The CDR3 is CASSLGTRTGGETQYF. As DNA, the CDR3 is TGTGCCAGCAGCTTAGGTACGCGGACAGGGGGAGAGACCCAGTACTTC. The chain combines TRBV7-9 with TRBJ2-5; TRBD1 aligns across 10 bases. The CDR3 totals 16 residues. The germline V gene has CDR1 SEHNR and CDR2 FQNEAQ (reference sequence). The ends lost 1 base at V and 4 bases at J; junction bases unmatched: 6. Full variable domain (remainder filled in from reference TRBV7-9 and TRBJ2-5): DTGVSQNPRHKITKRGQNVTFRCDPISEHNRLYWYRQTLGQGPEFLTYFQNEAQLEKSRLLSDRFSAERPKGSFSTLEIQRTEQGDSAMYLCASSLGTRTGGETQYFGPGTRLLVL.

V is TRBV6-1 and J is TRBJ2-3; weak D call: TRBD2 (6 bases). Germline values: CDR1 MNHNS, CDR2 SASEGT. The CDR3 runs 20 residues. V shed 2 bases and J shed 0 bases, with 24 bases lying between them. CDR3 residues: CASSEKPPETEGYSTDTQYF. The CDR3 bases are TGTGCCAGCAGTGAAAAACCGCCGGAGACGGAGGGCTATAGCACAGATACGCAGTATTTT.

CDR3 residues: CASSLSGQEEYF. CDR3 nucleotide sequence: TGTGCCAGCAGCTTATCCGGACAGGAGGAGTACTTC. The rearrangement links TRBV11-1 to TRBJ2-7; 7 positions match TRBD1. Germline V gene sequence: CDR1 SGHAT, CDR2 FQDESV (reference sequence). CDR3 length equals 12 residues. Trimming took 2 bases from V and 11 from J; bases not matched to a gene: 6.

This chain joins TRBV2 and TRBJ2-7; 10 nucleotides line up with TRBD1. After removal of 10 bases from V and 4 bases from J, the junction contained 4 bases not matched to a gene. There are 12 residues in the CDR3. CDR1 SNHLY and CDR2 FYNNEI come from the germline V gene. CDR3 sequence reads: CATGQGFYEQYF. DNA for the CDR3: TGTGCCACGGGACAGGGGTTTTACGAGCAGTACTTC.

This chain connects TRBV9 to TRBJ1-1; D is ambiguous. Germline V gives CDR1 SGDLS, CDR2 YYNGEE. The CDR3 is 15 amino acids. V lost 0 bases, J lost 0 bases, and 9 bases lay in between. The CDR3 DNA sequence: TGTGCCAGCAGCGTAGGAGCAGAAATGAACACTGAAGCTTTCTTT. It specifies CASSVGAEMNTEAFF.

The CDR3 DNA is TGTGCCAGCAGCCACGGAGCGGGGAGCTCCTACGAGCAGTACTTC. It encodes CASSHGAGSSYEQYF. This chain connects TRBV11-2 to TRBJ2-7, with 7 nucleotides matching TRBD2. This CDR3 has 15 amino acids. Germline V gives CDR1 SGHAT, CDR2 FQNNGV. J was trimmed by 0 bases and V by 5 bases; bases with no gene match: 7.

The chain links TRBV6-6 to TRBJ1-1, with D maybe TRBD1 (6 bases). Germline values: CDR1 MNHNY, CDR2 SVGAGI (reference sequence). The CDR3 is 14 residues long. The V gene lost 2 bases and the J gene lost 5 bases, with 12 bases spanning the gap. CDR3 sequence: CASSYGGPRTEAFF. The CDR3 region has the DNA TGTGCCAGCAGTTACGGGGGGCCGAGGACTGAAGCTTTCTTT.

The rearrangement uses TRBV19 and TRBJ1-1, with 7 bases fitting TRBD1. Per germline, CDR1 LNHDA and CDR2 SQIVND (reference sequence). V shed 5 bases and J 0 bases; nucleotides not matched to a gene: 3. This CDR3 has 14 residues. The chain's CDR3 is CASSAGQLNTEAFF. As DNA, the CDR3 is TGTGCCAGTAGTGCGGGACAGCTGAACACTGAAGCTTTCTTT.

The rearrangement uses TRBV27 and TRBJ1-2; 7 nucleotides line up with TRBD1. The CDR3 runs to 16 residues. V lost 6 bases to trimming and J lost 3 bases; unmatched junction nucleotides: 13. The germline V gene has CDR1 MNHEY and CDR2 SMNVEV (reference sequence). DNA for the CDR3: TGTGCCAGCAGCCGAGCATGGCAGGGGGGGTACTATGGCTACACCTTC. Translating gives CASSRAWQGGYYGYTF.

The chain recombines TRBV7-2 with TRBJ1-1; D is uncertain. The CDR3 has 12 residues. Trimming stripped 2 bases from V and 3 bases from J, with 4 bases between. Germline V gives CDR1 SGHTA, CDR2 FQGNSA. The CDR3 protein is CASSLYHTEAFF. Here the CDR3 DNA reads TGTGCCAGCAGCTTATATCACACTGAAGCTTTCTTT. Full variable domain (outside the CDR3, taken from reference TRBV7-2 and TRBJ1-1): GAGVSQSPSNKVTEKGKDVELRCDPISGHTALYWYRQSLGQGLEFLIYFQGNSAPDKSGLPSDRFSAERTGGSVSTLTIQRTQQEDSAVYLCASSLYHTEAFFGQGTRLTVV.

The CDR3 DNA follows: TGTGCCAGCAGCTTAGCGACAGGAACCTTTATATACGAGCAGTACTTC. As protein: CASSLATGTFIYEQYF. This chain links TRBV7-8 with TRBJ2-7; maybe TRBD1 (6 bases). The V end lost 0 bases, the J end lost 4 bases, and 16 bases lay between the germline ends. Germline-derived CDR1 and CDR2 are SGHVS and FQNEAQ. The CDR3 covers 16 residues.

CDR3 in DNA: TGTGCCAGCAGCTCGCCGACGGGCTCGTCCTACGAGCAGTACTTC. It encodes CASSSPTGSSYEQYF. The chain recombines TRBV28 with TRBJ2-7; D call uncertain. The CDR3 loop spans 15 amino acids. With 6 bases removed from V and 1 base from J, the gap between germline ends came to 16 bases. The germline CDR1 and CDR2 sequences are MDHEN and SYDVKM.

The J gene is TRBJ2-5, the V gene TRBV7-9; maybe TRBD2 (6 bases). Trimming removed 5 bases from V and 1 base from J, with 14 bases in between. Germline-derived CDR1 and CDR2 are SEHNR and FQNEAQ (reference sequence). The CDR3 contains 15 residues. The CDR3 nucleotides read TGTGCCAGCAGCCCCTACCGCGGGACCCAAGAGACCCAGTACTTC. Encoded protein: CASSPYRGTQETQYF.

V gene TRBV27 combines with J gene TRBJ2-1; TRBD2 aligns across 14 bases. J gave up 7 bases and V 5 bases, and 4 bases lay outside the gene matches. The CDR3 is 15 residues long. CDR1 is MNHEY, CDR2 SMNVEV, per germline (reference sequence). The CDR3 DNA reads TGTGCCAGCAGTCGGGGACTAGCGGGAGCTAATGAGCAGTTCTTC. Amino acid sequence: CASSRGLAGANEQFF.

This clone appeared a few times. This chain connects TRBV21-1 to TRBJ1-1; no check of the table's D call, TRBD1, against the DNA was made. TRBV21-1 is noted as a pseudogene. The CDR3 consists of 13 residues. The CDR3 sequence: CASSGAENTEAFF. The CDR3 DNA reads as TGTGCCAGCAGCGGGGCGGAGAACACTGAAGCTTTCTTT.